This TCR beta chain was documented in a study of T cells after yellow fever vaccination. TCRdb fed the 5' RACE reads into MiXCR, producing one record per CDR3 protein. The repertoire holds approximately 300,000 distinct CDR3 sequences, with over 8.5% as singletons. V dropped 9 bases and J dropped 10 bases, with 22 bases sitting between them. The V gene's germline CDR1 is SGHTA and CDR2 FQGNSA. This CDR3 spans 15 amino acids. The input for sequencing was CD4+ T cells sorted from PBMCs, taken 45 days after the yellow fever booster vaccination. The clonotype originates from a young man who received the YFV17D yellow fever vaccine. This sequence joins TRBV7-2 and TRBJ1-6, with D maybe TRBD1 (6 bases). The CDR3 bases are TGTGCCAGTTTGGGGGGGGGCAGGCAAGGGTCACCCCTCCACTTT. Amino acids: CASLGGGRQGSPLHF.